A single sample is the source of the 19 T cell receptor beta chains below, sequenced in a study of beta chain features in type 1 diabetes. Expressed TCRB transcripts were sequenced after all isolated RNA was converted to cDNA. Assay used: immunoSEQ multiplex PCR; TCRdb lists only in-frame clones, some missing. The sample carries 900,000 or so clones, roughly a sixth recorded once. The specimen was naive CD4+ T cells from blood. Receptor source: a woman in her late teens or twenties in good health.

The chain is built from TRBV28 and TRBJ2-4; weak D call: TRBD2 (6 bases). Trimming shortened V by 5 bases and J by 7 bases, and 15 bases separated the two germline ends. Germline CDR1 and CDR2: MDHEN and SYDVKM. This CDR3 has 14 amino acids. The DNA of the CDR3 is TGTGCCAGCAGTCTAGGGACTGTCAGCAACATTCAGTACTTC. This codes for CASSLGTVSNIQYF. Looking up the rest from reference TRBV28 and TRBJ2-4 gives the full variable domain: DVKVTQSSRYLVKRTGEKVFLECVQDMDHENMFWYRQDPGLGLRLIYFSYDVKMKEKGDIPEGYSVSREKKERFSLILESASTNQTSMYLCASSLGTVSNIQYFGAGTRLSVL.

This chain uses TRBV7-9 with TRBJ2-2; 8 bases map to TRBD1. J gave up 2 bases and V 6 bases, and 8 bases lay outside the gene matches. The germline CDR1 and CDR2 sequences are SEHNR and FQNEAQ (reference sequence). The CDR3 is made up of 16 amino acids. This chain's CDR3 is CASRETGTGNTGELFF. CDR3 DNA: TGTGCCAGCAGGGAAACCGGGACAGGAAACACCGGGGAGCTGTTTTTT.

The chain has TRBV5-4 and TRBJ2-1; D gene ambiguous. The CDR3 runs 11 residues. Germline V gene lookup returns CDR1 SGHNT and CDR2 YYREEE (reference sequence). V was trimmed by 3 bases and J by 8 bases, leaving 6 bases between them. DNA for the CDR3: TGTGCCAGCAGCTCAACATATGAGCAGTTCTTC. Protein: CASSSTYEQFF.

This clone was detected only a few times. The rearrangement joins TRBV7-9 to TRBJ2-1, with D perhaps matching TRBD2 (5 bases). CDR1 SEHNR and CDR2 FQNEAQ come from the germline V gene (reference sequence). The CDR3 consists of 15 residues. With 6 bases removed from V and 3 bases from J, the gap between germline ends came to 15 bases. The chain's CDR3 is CASSQTFGSYNEQFF. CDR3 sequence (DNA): TGTGCCAGCAGTCAGACTTTTGGGAGCTACAATGAGCAGTTCTTC. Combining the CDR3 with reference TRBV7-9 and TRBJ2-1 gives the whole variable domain DTGVSQNPRHKITKRGQNVTFRCDPISEHNRLYWYRQTLGQGPEFLTYFQNEAQLEKSRLLSDRFSAERPKGSFSTLEIQRTEQGDSAMYLCASSQTFGSYNEQFFGPGTRLTVL.

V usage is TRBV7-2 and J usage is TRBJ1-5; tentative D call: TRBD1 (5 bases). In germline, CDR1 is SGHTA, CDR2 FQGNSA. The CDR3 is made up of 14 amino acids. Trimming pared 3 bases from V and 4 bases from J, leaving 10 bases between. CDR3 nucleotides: TGTGCCAGCAGCTTTTGGGACGTGAATCAGCCCCAGCATTTT. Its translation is CASSFWDVNQPQHF.

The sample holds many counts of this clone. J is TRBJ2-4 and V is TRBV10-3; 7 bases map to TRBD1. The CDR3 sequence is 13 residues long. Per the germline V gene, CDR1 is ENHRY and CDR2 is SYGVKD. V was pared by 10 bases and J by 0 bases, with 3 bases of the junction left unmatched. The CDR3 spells CATQGVAKNIQYF. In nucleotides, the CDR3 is TGTGCCACCCAGGGGGTAGCCAAAAACATTCAGTACTTC.

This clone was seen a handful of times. DNA for the CDR3: TGTGCCAGCAGTTACGCCGGGGGGGGCTACGAGCAGTACTTC. Its protein is CASSYAGGGYEQYF. The rearrangement uses TRBV6-6 and TRBJ2-7, with TRBD2 identical over 8 bases. The CDR3 consists of 14 residues. The J segment lost 3 bases and the V segment lost 2 bases, leaving 3 bases of the junction unmatched. Per germline, CDR1 MNHNY and CDR2 SVGAGI (reference sequence).

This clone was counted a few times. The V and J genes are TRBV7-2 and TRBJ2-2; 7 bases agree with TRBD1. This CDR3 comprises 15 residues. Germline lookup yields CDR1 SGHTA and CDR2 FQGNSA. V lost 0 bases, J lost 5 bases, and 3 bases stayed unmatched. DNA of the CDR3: TGTGCCAGCAGCTTAGCCACAGGGGAAACCGGGGAGCTGTTTTTT. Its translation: CASSLATGETGELFF. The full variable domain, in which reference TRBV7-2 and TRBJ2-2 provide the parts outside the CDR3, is GAGVSQSPSNKVTEKGKDVELRCDPISGHTALYWYRQSLGQGLEFLIYFQGNSAPDKSGLPSDRFSAERTGGSVSTLTIQRTQQEDSAVYLCASSLATGETGELFFGEGSRLTVL.

The CDR3 bases are TGTGCCATCAGTGCCCCAGGTCTACTTGAAGCTTTCTTT. It yields the protein CAISAPGLLEAFF. The chain joins TRBV10-3 to TRBJ1-1; D remains unclear. The germline V gene encodes CDR1 ENHRY and CDR2 SYGVKD. The V gene lost 4 bases and the J gene lost 7 bases, with 13 bases spanning the gap. The CDR3 extends over 13 amino acids.

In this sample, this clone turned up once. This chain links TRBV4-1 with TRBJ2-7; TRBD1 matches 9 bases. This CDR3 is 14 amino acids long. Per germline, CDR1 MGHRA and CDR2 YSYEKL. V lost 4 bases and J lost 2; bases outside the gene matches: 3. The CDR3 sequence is CASSPGTGTYEQYF. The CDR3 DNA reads TGCGCCAGCAGCCCCGGGACAGGGACCTACGAGCAGTACTTC.

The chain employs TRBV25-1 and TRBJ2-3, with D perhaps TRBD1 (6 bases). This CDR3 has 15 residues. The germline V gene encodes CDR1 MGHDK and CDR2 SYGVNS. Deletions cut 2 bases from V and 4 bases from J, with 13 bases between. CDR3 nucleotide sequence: TGTGCCAGCAGTGAAGGGGGCATTGGCGCAGATACGCAGTATTTT. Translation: CASSEGGIGADTQYF.

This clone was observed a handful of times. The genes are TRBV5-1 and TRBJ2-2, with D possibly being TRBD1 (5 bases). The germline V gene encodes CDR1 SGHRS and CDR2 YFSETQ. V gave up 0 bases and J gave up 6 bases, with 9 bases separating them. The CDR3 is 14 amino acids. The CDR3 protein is CASSLVRVAGELFF. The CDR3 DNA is TGCGCCAGCAGCTTGGTCAGGGTTGCCGGGGAGCTGTTTTTT.

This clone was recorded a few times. The CDR3 DNA reads as TGTGCCAGCAGCTTATCTTCAGACTATGGCTACACCTTC. Translated, it gives CASSLSSDYGYTF. V is TRBV7-2 and J is TRBJ1-2, with D unclear. Per the germline V gene, CDR1 is SGHTA and CDR2 is FQGNSA. V lost 2 bases and J 3 bases, leaving 7 bases between the germline ends. CDR3 length equals 13 residues.

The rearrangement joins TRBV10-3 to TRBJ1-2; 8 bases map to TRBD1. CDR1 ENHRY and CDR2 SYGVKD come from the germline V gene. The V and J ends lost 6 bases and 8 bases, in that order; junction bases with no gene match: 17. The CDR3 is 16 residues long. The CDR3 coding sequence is TGTGCCATCAGGAGGGACAGGCCCGGCGCGAACGAAGGCTACACCTTC. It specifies CAIRRDRPGANEGYTF.

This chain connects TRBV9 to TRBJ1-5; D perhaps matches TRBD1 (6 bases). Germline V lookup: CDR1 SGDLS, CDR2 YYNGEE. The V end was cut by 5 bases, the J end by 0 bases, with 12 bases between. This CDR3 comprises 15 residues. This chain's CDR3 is CASSLGGYSNQPQHF. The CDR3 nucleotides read TGTGCCAGCAGTCTCGGGGGCTATAGCAATCAGCCCCAGCATTTT.

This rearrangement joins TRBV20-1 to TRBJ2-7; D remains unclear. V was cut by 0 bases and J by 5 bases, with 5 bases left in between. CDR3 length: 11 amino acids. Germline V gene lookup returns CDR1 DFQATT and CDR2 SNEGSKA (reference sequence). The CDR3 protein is CSARDINEQYF. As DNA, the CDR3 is TGCAGTGCTAGAGATATCAACGAGCAGTACTTC.

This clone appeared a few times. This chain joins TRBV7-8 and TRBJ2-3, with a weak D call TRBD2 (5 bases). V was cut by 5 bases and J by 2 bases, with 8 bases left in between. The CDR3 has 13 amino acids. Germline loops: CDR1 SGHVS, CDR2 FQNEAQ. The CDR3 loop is CASSRDHTDTQYF. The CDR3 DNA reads TGTGCCAGCAGCCGGGATCACACAGATACGCAGTATTTT.

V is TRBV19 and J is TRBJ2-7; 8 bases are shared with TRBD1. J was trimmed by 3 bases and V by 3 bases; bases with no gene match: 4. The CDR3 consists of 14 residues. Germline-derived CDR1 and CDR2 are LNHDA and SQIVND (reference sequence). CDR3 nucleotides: TGTGCCAGTAGTATCCGGGACAGGCTCTACGAGCAGTACTTC. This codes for CASSIRDRLYEQYF.

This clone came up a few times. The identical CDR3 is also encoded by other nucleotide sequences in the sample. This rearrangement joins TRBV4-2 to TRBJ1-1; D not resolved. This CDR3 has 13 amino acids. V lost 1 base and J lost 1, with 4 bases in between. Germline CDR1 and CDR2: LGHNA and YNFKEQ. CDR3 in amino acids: CASSQAGNTEAFF. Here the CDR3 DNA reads TGTGCCAGCAGCCAAGCAGGGAACACTGAAGCTTTCTTT.